A selection of T cell receptor beta chains follows, all from one sample in a study of blood T cell repertoires in COVID-19. Here immunoSEQ multiplex PCR was the method, and the copy in TCRdb shows in-frame clones only, minus some. The sample consists of fewer than 350,000 clones, 75% to 90% of them appearing once. What was sequenced was peripheral blood. The source is a woman in her sixties or seventies with COVID-19, enrolled during active disease. Both conserved end residues are part of each CDR3. A D gene is named only where the DNA matches it firmly. A clone size is listed for some rows: how often the clone was seen (once, few, many), or a class if it is expanded.

TRBJ2-1,-,16,TRBD2,TRBV19,TGTGCCAGTAGTCAGCCCCCGGGGGGACCGGGGAATGAGCAGTTCTTC,CASSQPPGGPGNEQFF
TRBJ2-1,-,16,-,TRBV15,TGTGCCACCAGCAGAGCTGGGTCAGGTGGATACAATGAGCAGTTCTTC,CATSRAGSGGYNEQFF
TRBJ1-1,-,14,-,TRBV4-3,TGCGCCAGCAGCCAAGATTGGGAGGGCCCTGAAGCTTTCTTT,CASSQDWEGPEAFF
TRBJ1-1,few,15,-,TRBV24-1,TGTGCCACCAGTGATACCCGACAGGCGAACACTGAAGCTTTCTTT,CATSDTRQANTEAFF
TRBJ1-1,-,14,-,TRBV5-4,TGTGCCAGCAGCTTGCCAGGGTTGGACACTGAAGCTTTCTTT,CASSLPGLDTEAFF
TRBJ2-4,-,15,-,TRBV19,TGTGCCAGTAGGGGGCCCCTCGGGACAAATAACATTCAGTACTTC,CASRGPLGTNNIQYF
TRBJ1-1,-,15,TRBD1,TRBV23-1,TGCGCCAGCAGTCAACGGACAGGGGATAGGACTGAAGCTTTCTTT,CASSQRTGDRTEAFF
TRBJ1-2,-,14,-,TRBV27,TGTGCCAGCAGTTTGGGCAAGGGACTTGCGGGCTACACCTTC,CASSLGKGLAGYTF
TRBJ2-7,once,13,-,TRBV29-1,TGCAGCGTTGCTGGCAGGGCCTCCTACGAGCAGTACTTC,CSVAGRASYEQYF
TRBJ2-1,-,19,TRBD2,TRBV24-1,TGTGCCACCAGTGACTCCGCACTAGCGGGGGGTAGCTCCTACAATGAGCAGTTCTTC,CATSDSALAGGSSYNEQFF
TRBJ1-2,-,13,-,TRBV25-1,TGTGCCAGCAGTGATCTGTCCAACTATGGCTACACCTTC,CASSDLSNYGYTF
TRBJ2-1,-,18,-,TRBV4-1,TGCGCCAGCAGCCAAGTTAGTATGAAGACAGCCCTCTACAATGAGCAGTTCTTC,CASSQVSMKTALYNEQFF
TRBJ1-3,-,16,-,TRBV5-1,TGCGCCAGCAGCCCTACCCTAGGGGCGGGAGGAAACACCATATATTTT,CASSPTLGAGGNTIYF
TRBJ2-7,once,12,-,TRBV28,TGTGCCAGCAGTCTCGCGCGGTCCGAGCAGTACTTC,CASSLARSEQYF
TRBJ2-7,once,15,TRBD2,TRBV14,TGTGCCAGCAGCCTCTTGACTAGCGGGGCCTACGAGCAGTACTTC,CASSLLTSGAYEQYF
TRBJ1-4,-,14,-,TRBV15,TGTGCCACCAGCAGTAGGGGAACTAATGAAAAACTGTTTTTT,CATSSRGTNEKLFF
TRBJ2-5,-,16,TRBD2,TRBV6-2/TRBV6-3,TGTGCCAGCAGTTACTCGACTATAGCGGGGGAAGAGACCCAGTACTTC,CASSYSTIAGEETQYF
TRBJ1-1,-,13,-,TRBV23-1,TGCGCCAGCCCTCGGGAAAACGGTATTGAAGCTTTCTTT,CASPRENGIEAFF
TRBJ2-5,few,14,-,TRBV7-8,TGTGCCAGCAATCGCTGGGCGGGACAAGAGACCCAGTACTTC,CASNRWAGQETQYF
TRBJ1-5,-,15,TRBD1,TRBV28,TGTGCCAGCAGGCAAACAGGGGGAAGCAATCAGCCCCAGCATTTT,CASRQTGGSNQPQHF
TRBJ1-4,-,15,-,TRBV27,TGTGCCAGCAGGAGCGCGGCTCCAACTAATGAAAAACTGTTTTTT,CASRSAAPTNEKLFF
TRBJ1-5,-,15,TRBD1,TRBV5-8,TGTGCCAGCAGCTTGGTTCCAGGGGGTAATCAGCCCCAGCATTTT,CASSLVPGGNQPQHF
TRBJ1-5,-,14,-,TRBV28,TGTGCCAGCAGTCTCTTTCTTAGCAATCAGCCCCAGCATTTT,CASSLFLSNQPQHF
TRBJ1-4,-,15,TRBD1,TRBV24-1,TGTGCCACCAGCTCAGGGGGCGGAACTAATGAAAAACTGTTTTTT,CATSSGGGTNEKLFF